The 5 T cell receptor beta chains presented below share a single source sample, sequenced in a study of blood T cell repertoires in COVID-19. Method: immunoSEQ multiplex PCR; TCRdb's copy keeps in-frame clones and lacks some. The sample lists around 140,000 clones, 87% occurring once. Sample: peripheral blood. These receptors were collected from a woman aged 45-60 years with acute or convalescent COVID-19.

This clone has more than one count but fewer than ten. The chain links TRBV6-1 to TRBJ1-1; no definite D call. V lost 1 base and J lost 4, with 7 bases in between. CDR3 length: 13 residues. Germline assignment: CDR1 MNHNS and CDR2 SASEGT. The DNA for the CDR3 is TGTGCCAGCAGTGAAGTGGAGGGCACTGAAGCTTTCTTT. This gives the protein CASSEVEGTEAFF.

This clone has only one observation. V and J are TRBV29-1 and TRBJ1-2; TRBD1 agrees at 8 bases. The CDR3 spans 13 residues. CDR1 is SQVTM, CDR2 ANQGSEA, per germline. V shed 8 bases, J shed 5 bases, and the junction held 10 bases outside the gene matches. For the CDR3, the DNA is TGCAGCTCTCAGGGAGGACAGGGATATGGCTACACCTTC. Its translation is CSSQGGQGYGYTF.

This rearrangement joins TRBV5-1 to TRBJ1-4; 9 bases are shared with TRBD1. The CDR3 runs to 15 residues. The trim removed 5 bases at V and 4 bases at J, leaving 6 bases unmatched. Germline CDR1 SGHRS, CDR2 YFSETQ. CDR3: CASRRTGAGNEKLFF. The DNA for the CDR3 is TGCGCCAGCAGACGGACAGGGGCAGGTAATGAAAAACTGTTTTTT.

This sequence joins TRBV29-1 and TRBJ2-2; TRBD2 might be the D (5 bases). Germline CDR1 and CDR2: SQVTM and ANQGSEA. The CDR3 is made up of 14 amino acids. V gave up 4 bases and J gave up 6 bases, with 15 bases separating them. The CDR3 DNA follows: TGCAGCGTTGCGGGGAATCTCCAGGCCGGGGAGCTGTTTTTT. It is translated as CSVAGNLQAGELFF.

The chain joins TRBV13 to TRBJ2-1, with 12 bases lining up with TRBD2. The CDR3 extends over 17 amino acids. Looked up from germline, CDR1 is PRHDT and CDR2 is FYEKMQ (reference sequence). V trimming: 5 bases; J trimming: 7 bases; junction bases outside the gene matches: 12. This chain's CDR3 is CASSIRTSGEMRNEQFF. The CDR3 DNA reads TGTGCCAGCAGCATCCGGACTAGCGGGGAGATGAGGAATGAGCAGTTCTTC.